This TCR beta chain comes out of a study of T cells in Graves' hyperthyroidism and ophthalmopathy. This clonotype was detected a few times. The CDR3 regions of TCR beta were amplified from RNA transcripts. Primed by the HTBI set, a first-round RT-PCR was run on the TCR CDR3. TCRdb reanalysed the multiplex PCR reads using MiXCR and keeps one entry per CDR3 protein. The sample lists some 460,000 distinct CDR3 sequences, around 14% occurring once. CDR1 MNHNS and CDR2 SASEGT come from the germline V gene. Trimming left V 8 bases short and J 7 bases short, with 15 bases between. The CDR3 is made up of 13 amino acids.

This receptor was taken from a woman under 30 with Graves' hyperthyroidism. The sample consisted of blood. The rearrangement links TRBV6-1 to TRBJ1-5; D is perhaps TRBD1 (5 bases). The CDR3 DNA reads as TGTGCCAGCGCGGGGGGTGTGAGGCAGCCCCAGCATTTT. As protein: CASAGGVRQPQHF.